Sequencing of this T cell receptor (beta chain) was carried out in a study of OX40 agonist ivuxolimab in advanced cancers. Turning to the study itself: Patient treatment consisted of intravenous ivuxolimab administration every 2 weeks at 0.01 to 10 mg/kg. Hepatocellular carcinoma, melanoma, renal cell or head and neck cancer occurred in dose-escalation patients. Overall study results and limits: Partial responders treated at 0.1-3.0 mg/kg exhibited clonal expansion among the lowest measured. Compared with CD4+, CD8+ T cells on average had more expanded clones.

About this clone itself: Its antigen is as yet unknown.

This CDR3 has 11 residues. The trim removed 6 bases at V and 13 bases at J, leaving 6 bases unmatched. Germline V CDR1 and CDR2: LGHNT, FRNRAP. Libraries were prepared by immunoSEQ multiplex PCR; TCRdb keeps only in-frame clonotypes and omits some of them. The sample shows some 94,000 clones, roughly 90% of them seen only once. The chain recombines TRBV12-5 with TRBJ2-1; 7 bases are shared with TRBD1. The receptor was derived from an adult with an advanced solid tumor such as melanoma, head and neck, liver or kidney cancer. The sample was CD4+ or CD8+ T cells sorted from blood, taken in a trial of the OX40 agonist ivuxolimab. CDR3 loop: CASGTGTVQFF. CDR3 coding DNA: TGTGCTAGTGGAACCGGGACAGTACAGTTCTTC. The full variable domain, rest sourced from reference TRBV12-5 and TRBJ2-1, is DARVTQTPRHKVTEMGQEVTMRCQPILGHNTVFWYRQTMMQGLELLAYFRNRAPLDDSGMPKDRFSAEMPDATLATLKIQPSEPRDSAVYFCASGTGTVQFFGPGTRLTVL.